The 18 T cell receptor beta chains below come from one sample, sequenced in a study of type 1 regulatory T cells. TCRdb passed the reads through MiXCR, listing each CDR3 protein once. The sample carries some 90,000 distinct CDR3 sequences, roughly 28% recorded once. The sequencing input was CD4+ T cells, either the whole sample or a sorted fraction (not recorded which). The receptors stem from a human donor in good health.

This clonotype was seen only a few times. The chain links TRBV7-2 to TRBJ2-6; D not certain. V dropped 3 bases and J dropped 2 bases, with 11 bases sitting between them. Germline CDR1 is SGHTA and CDR2 is FQGNSA. The CDR3 consists of 16 residues. The CDR3 loop is CASSFDGLTGANVLTF. The CDR3 DNA reads as TGTGCCAGCAGCTTTGATGGATTGACTGGGGCCAACGTCCTGACTTTC.

Only a few counts were recorded for this clonotype. This chain uses TRBV20-1 with TRBJ1-4; possibly TRBD1 for D (5 bases). CDR1 and CDR2 from the germline V gene are DFQATT and SNEGSKA (reference sequence). The CDR3 runs to 14 residues. V lost 7 bases, J lost 7 bases, and 19 bases lay in between. The CDR3 DNA reads as TGCAGTGGAGGGGAGAATGACAGAGGTGAAAAACTGTTTTTT. The encoded protein is CSGGENDRGEKLFF.

This clonotype was seen only a few times. Germline is not matched at one junction end, which may reflect a read error. The chain links TRBV7-2 to TRBJ2-7; TRBD2 is a possible D gene (5 bases). There are 12 residues in the CDR3. From germline, CDR1 is SGHTA and CDR2 FQGNSA. Here the CDR3 reads CSSSRFGNEQYF. The DNA for the CDR3 is TGTTCCAGCAGTCGTTTCGGGAACGAGCAGTACTTC.

This clonotype was observed a few times. The CDR3 reads CASRDRGEGNIQYF. CDR3 nucleotide sequence: TGTGCCAGCAGGGACAGGGGAGAGGGGAACATTCAGTACTTC. V is TRBV2 and J is TRBJ2-4; the match to TRBD1 covers 9 bases. V was clipped by 6 bases and J by 7 bases; unmatched bases: 7. The CDR3 loop spans 14 amino acids. Germline CDR1 is SNHLY and CDR2 is FYNNEI.

In this sample, this clonotype turned up a few times. The chain employs TRBV6-5 and TRBJ2-1; 12 bases match TRBD2. Unmatched junction bases numbered 6, after V lost 0 bases and J lost 9 bases. This CDR3 has 16 amino acids. CDR1 MNHEY and CDR2 SVGAGI come from the germline V gene. CDR3 sequence: CASSYSLAGGPSEQFF. DNA for the CDR3: TGTGCCAGCAGTTACTCCCTAGCGGGAGGGCCCAGTGAGCAGTTCTTC.

The chain recombines TRBV5-1 with TRBJ2-3; tentatively, D is TRBD2 (6 bases). The CDR3 contains 14 residues. V was shortened by 7 bases and J by 0 bases, with 12 bases between the two germline ends. CDR1 is SGHRS, CDR2 YFSETQ, per germline. The CDR3 loop reads CASETRPSTDTQYF. CDR3 coding DNA: TGCGCCAGCGAGACTAGGCCGAGCACAGATACGCAGTATTTT.

In this sample, this clonotype turned up a few times. The chain recombines TRBV20-1 with TRBJ2-1, with 10 bases identical to TRBD2. Germline CDR1 DFQATT, CDR2 SNEGSKA (reference sequence). The CDR3 covers 16 residues. With V trimmed by 1 base and J by 6 bases, 9 bases remained unmatched. CDR3: CSARVSPSGSGNEQFF. CDR3 in DNA: TGCAGTGCTAGAGTTTCTCCTAGCGGGAGTGGCAATGAGCAGTTCTTC.

The chain recombines TRBV20-1 with TRBJ2-1; 7 bases match TRBD1. The J segment lost 0 bases and the V segment lost 3 bases, leaving 11 bases of the junction unmatched. The CDR3 totals 17 residues. Germline CDR1 and CDR2: DFQATT and SNEGSKA (reference sequence). The CDR3 protein is CSASGPGTASSYNEQFF. Here the CDR3 DNA reads TGCAGTGCTAGTGGACCCGGGACAGCCAGCTCCTACAATGAGCAGTTCTTC.

This clonotype has a handful of counts. The V gene is TRBV7-2, the J gene TRBJ2-1, with D hard to call. The V gene lost 5 bases and the J gene lost 6 bases, with 8 bases spanning the gap. This CDR3 comprises 12 residues. Germline V gene sequence: CDR1 SGHTA, CDR2 FQGNSA. The DNA of the CDR3 is TGTGCCAGCAGCAAAACAGTCAATGAGCAGTTCTTC. Protein: CASSKTVNEQFF.

The chain is built from TRBV6-2 or TRBV6-3 and TRBJ2-1; 10 nucleotides align to TRBD1. V shed 7 bases and J 6 bases; nucleotides not matched to a gene: 9. This CDR3 comprises 15 residues. The germline V gene has CDR1 MNHEY and CDR2 SVGEGT. The CDR3 DNA reads as TGTGCCAGCAAGACAGGACAGGGGGTCCTCAATGAGCAGTTCTTC. Encoded protein: CASKTGQGVLNEQFF.

This clonotype was counted a few times. The chain carries TRBV7-8 and TRBJ2-7; 7 bases agree with TRBD1. The CDR3 is 18 residues long. In germline, CDR1 is SGHVS, CDR2 FQNEAQ. The ends lost 2 bases at V and 13 bases at J; junction bases unmatched: 26. CDR3 nucleotides: TGTGCCAGCAGCTTAAGGGACAGCAGCTCCTACGAGCCGCTAACACCCTACTTC. Its protein is CASSLRDSSSYEPLTPYF.

The rearrangement joins TRBV3-1 to TRBJ1-3, with TRBD1 matching over 8 bases. J gave up 2 bases and V 4 bases, and 7 bases lay outside the gene matches. Per the germline V gene, CDR1 is LGHDT and CDR2 is YNNKEL (reference sequence). The CDR3 runs 16 residues. CDR3 coding DNA: TGTGCCAGCAGCCGAACAACAGGGGGGCCTGGAAACACCATATATTTT. Protein: CASSRTTGGPGNTIYF.

The rearrangement joins TRBV5-1 to TRBJ2-2; D is tentatively TRBD1 or TRBD2 (5 bases each). V was cut by 0 bases and J by 2 bases, with 11 bases left in between. From germline, CDR1 is SGHRS and CDR2 YFSETQ. The CDR3 is 16 amino acids. The CDR3 is CASSLGPGRNTGELFF. In nucleotides, the CDR3 is TGCGCCAGCAGCTTGGGTCCGGGGCGAAACACCGGGGAGCTGTTTTTT.

The V gene is TRBV18, the J gene TRBJ1-2; no clear D. The germline V gene has CDR1 KGHSH and CDR2 LQKENI. Trimming removed 3 bases at V and 1 base at J, with 9 bases between. The CDR3 is 14 residues long. The CDR3, as DNA: TGTGCCAGCTCACCTGAGCAGGTTAACTATGGCTACACCTTC. Residues: CASSPEQVNYGYTF.

This rearrangement joins TRBV20-1 to TRBJ2-1; tentative D call: TRBD2 (6 bases). This CDR3 comprises 14 residues. The V end lost 6 bases, the J end lost 9 bases, and 21 bases lay between the germline ends. Germline V gives CDR1 DFQATT, CDR2 SNEGSKA (reference sequence). This chain's CDR3 is CSAQAGRLYGEQFF. CDR3 DNA: TGCAGTGCCCAGGCGGGAAGGCTTTATGGTGAGCAGTTCTTC.

The V gene is TRBV12-3 or TRBV12-4, the J gene TRBJ1-2; 9 positions match TRBD1. The CDR3 has 16 residues. Losses at the gene ends were 3 bases for V and 1 base for J; bases not matched to a gene: 6. The CDR3 region has the DNA TGTGCCAGCAGTTTTAGGACAGGGGCAGTTAACTATGGCTACACCTTC. Protein: CASSFRTGAVNYGYTF.

V and J are TRBV7-9 and TRBJ2-7, with D possibly being TRBD2 (6 bases). Trimming removed 0 bases at V and 2 bases at J, with 14 bases between. The CDR3 runs to 16 residues. Looked up from germline, CDR1 is SEHNR and CDR2 is FQNEAQ (reference sequence). In nucleotides, the CDR3 is TGTGCCAGCAGCTTAGCGGGACTTAGCTTTACCTACGAGCAGTACTTC. Protein product: CASSLAGLSFTYEQYF.

The chain uses TRBV12-3 or TRBV12-4 and TRBJ1-3; maybe TRBD1 (5 bases). The CDR3 has 16 residues. Deletions cut 1 base from V and 6 bases from J, with 16 bases between. The CDR3 sequence is CASSLGIRVPENTIYF. CDR3 DNA: TGTGCCAGCAGTTTAGGAATCAGGGTTCCTGAAAACACCATATATTTT.